This T cell receptor (beta chain) originates from a study of T cell responses to AZD1222 COVID-19 vaccine. Study observations and caveats: AZD1222 recipients seropositive at baseline numbered only 6 or 7. After the peak T cell response, and only then, were repertoires sampled. The sample set comprised mostly white British donors with more females, and clonal diversity was possibly underestimated.

Of note for this clone: Antigen unknown.

Data came from immunoSEQ multiplex PCR; TCRdb stores just in-frame clones and leaves some out. The data contain roughly 190,000 clones, 91% of them singletons. The CDR3 totals 14 residues. V lost 4 bases and J 4 bases, leaving 13 bases between the germline ends. The germline CDR1 and CDR2 sequences are SGHTA and FQGNSA. The study pooled second doses at about 4 or about 12 weeks. Sequencing was performed on peripheral blood, taken 28 days after the second AZD1222 dose. V and J are TRBV7-2 and TRBJ1-1; the D gene is possibly TRBD1 (6 bases). This sequence originates from an adult who received the AZD1222 COVID-19 vaccine. Here the CDR3 reads CASSSQGRATEAFF. The CDR3 DNA follows: TGTGCCAGCAGCTCACAGGGTCGTGCCACTGAAGCTTTCTTT.